This T cell receptor beta chain was recorded in a study of STAT5B mutations in CD4+ large granular lymphocyte leukemia. Germline CDR1 reads WNHNN; CDR2 reads SYGVQD (reference sequence). Trimming took 9 bases from V and 4 from J, leaving 19 bases between them. The CDR3 is 14 residues long. Study observations and caveats: 8/27 top patient clones versus 2/35 control clones were TRBV06-family.

The sample holds a few counts of this clone. The antigen remains undetermined. Here immunoSEQ multiplex PCR was the method, and the copy in TCRdb shows in-frame clones only, minus some. The sample yields over 45,000 clones, just over 70% seen once. The sequence was obtained from a human donor in good health. Specimen: CD4+ T cells from blood buffy coats. This sequence joins TRBV10-1 and TRBJ2-7; D might be TRBD2 (5 bases). The CDR3 DNA sequence: TGCGCCAGTCCCACCCAGCGGCAGCCATACGAGCAGTACGTC. It is translated as CASPTQRQPYEQYV.